Each of the 11 T cell receptor beta chains below was sequenced from the same sample in a study of shared clonotypes between healthy human individuals. Generated by immunoSEQ multiplex PCR, the TCRdb table keeps only in-frame clones and is missing some. Of roughly 640,000 clones detected, around 97% appear once; the ten largest clones hold around 0.057%. Sequenced material: naive CD4+ T cells sorted from blood. As to subset: CD45RA+ positively selected. Every receptor here comes from a woman in her 30s in good health.

The chain has TRBV27 and TRBJ1-5; no definite D call. Trimming removed 0 bases from V and 0 bases from J, with 6 bases in between. The CDR3 is 15 amino acids. Germline loops: CDR1 MNHEY, CDR2 SMNVEV (reference sequence). As DNA, the CDR3 is TGTGCCAGCAGTTTATCGCCAGGTAGCAATCAGCCCCAGCATTTT. It translates to CASSLSPGSNQPQHF.

The chain links TRBV6-5 to TRBJ1-1; D remains ambiguous. V was trimmed by 0 bases and J by 4 bases, leaving 9 bases between them. The CDR3 is 14 amino acids. Germline CDR1 and CDR2: MNHEY and SVGAGI. Written as DNA, the CDR3 is TGTGCCAGCAGTTACTCGGGTGACCCCACTGAAGCTTTCTTT. It translates to CASSYSGDPTEAFF.

This chain uses TRBV5-8 with TRBJ2-1, with TRBD2 identical over 8 bases. V gave up 4 bases and J gave up 9 bases; unmatched junction bases: 15. This CDR3 region has 16 residues. CDR1 is SGHTS, CDR2 YDEGEE, per germline. CDR3 sequence (DNA): TGTGCCAGCAGCCGAAAGGGACTAGGATTTGTCTCTGAGCAGTTCTTC. Amino acids: CASSRKGLGFVSEQFF.

This sequence joins TRBV28 and TRBJ1-1, with 9 nucleotides matching TRBD1. Per germline, CDR1 MDHEN and CDR2 SYDVKM. V shed 6 bases, J shed 2 bases, and the junction held 10 bases outside the gene matches. The CDR3 is 16 amino acids. This chain's CDR3 is CASSLQGASLNTEAFF. The CDR3 region has the DNA TGTGCCAGCAGCTTACAGGGGGCCAGCTTAAACACTGAAGCTTTCTTT.

This chain joins TRBV13 and TRBJ2-2; 9 nucleotides align to TRBD2. Germline V CDR1 and CDR2: PRHDT, FYEKMQ (reference sequence). The CDR3 is 18 amino acids. Unmatched junction bases numbered 9, after V lost 1 base and J lost 3 bases. CDR3 region: CASSLDGGQREDTGELFF. In DNA, the CDR3 is TGTGCCAGCAGCTTAGACGGGGGCCAGCGGGAGGACACCGGGGAGCTGTTTTTT.

The sample holds one count of this clone. The V gene is TRBV28, the J gene TRBJ2-7; no firm D call. Trimming cost V 2 bases and J 6 bases, with 14 bases left between them. The CDR3 runs to 14 residues. Germline values: CDR1 MDHEN, CDR2 SYDVKM. CDR3 residues: CASSLDVGSGEQYF. CDR3 DNA sequence: TGTGCCAGCAGTTTAGACGTCGGGTCGGGCGAGCAGTACTTC.

This chain uses TRBV4-1 with TRBJ1-1; 11 nucleotides align to TRBD1. V gave up 4 bases and J gave up 7 bases; unmatched junction bases: 8. The length of the CDR3 is 15 residues. Germline CDR1 reads MGHRA; CDR2 reads YSYEKL. Written as DNA, the CDR3 is TGCGCCAGCAGCCCAGGACAGGGGGCATTAGGTGAAGCTTTCTTT. Its protein is CASSPGQGALGEAFF.

The chain uses TRBV7-8 and TRBJ2-5; 10 bases line up with TRBD2. CDR1 is SGHVS, CDR2 FQNEAQ, per germline. The CDR3 is 18 amino acids. V gave up 5 bases and J gave up 1 base; unmatched junction bases: 13. CDR3 sequence (DNA): TGTGCCAGCAGCGCCCGAGGGACGGGACTAGCGTTCCAAGAGACCCAGTACTTC. This encodes CASSARGTGLAFQETQYF.

CDR3 loop: CASSQDRGTDTQYF. The DNA of the CDR3 is TGCGCCAGCAGCCAAGATCGGGGCACAGATACGCAGTATTTT. This chain joins TRBV4-1 and TRBJ2-3; D call uncertain. CDR3 length: 14 amino acids. CDR1 MGHRA and CDR2 YSYEKL come from the germline V gene. V lost 0 bases and J lost 1, with 5 bases in between.

V and J are TRBV27 and TRBJ1-1, with D hard to call. Germline CDR1 and CDR2: MNHEY and SMNVEV (reference sequence). The CDR3 spans 14 residues. The V end lost 5 bases, the J end lost 1 base, and 11 bases lay between the germline ends. The CDR3 protein is CASSLLGGNTEAFF. DNA for the CDR3: TGTGCCAGCAGTCTCCTGGGCGGGAACACTGAAGCTTTCTTT.

The chain has TRBV5-5 and TRBJ1-2; maybe TRBD1 (5 bases). Trimming pared 0 bases from V and 5 bases from J, leaving 5 bases between. From germline, CDR1 is SGHKS and CDR2 YYEKEE (reference sequence). This CDR3 region has 12 residues. This chain's CDR3 is CASSLGQYGYTF. Written as DNA, the CDR3 is TGTGCCAGCAGCTTGGGACAGTATGGCTACACCTTC.